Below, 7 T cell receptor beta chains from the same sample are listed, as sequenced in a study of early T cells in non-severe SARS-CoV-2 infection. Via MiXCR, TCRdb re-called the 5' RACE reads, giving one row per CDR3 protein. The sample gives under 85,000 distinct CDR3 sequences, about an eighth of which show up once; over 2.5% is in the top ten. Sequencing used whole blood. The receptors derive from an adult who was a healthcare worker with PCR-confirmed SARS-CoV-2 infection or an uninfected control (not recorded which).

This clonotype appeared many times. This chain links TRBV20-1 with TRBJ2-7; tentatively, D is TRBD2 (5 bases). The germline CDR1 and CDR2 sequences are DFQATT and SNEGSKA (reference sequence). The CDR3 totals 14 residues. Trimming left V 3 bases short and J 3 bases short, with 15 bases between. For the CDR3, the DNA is TGCAGTGCTAGCTCTCGGGAACGGATCTACGAGCAGTACTTC. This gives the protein CSASSRERIYEQYF.

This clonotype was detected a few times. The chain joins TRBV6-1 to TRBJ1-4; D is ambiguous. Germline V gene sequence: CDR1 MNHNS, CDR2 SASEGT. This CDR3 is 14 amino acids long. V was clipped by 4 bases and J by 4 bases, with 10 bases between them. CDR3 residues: CASSVGPINEKLFF. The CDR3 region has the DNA TGTGCCAGCAGTGTAGGACCGATTAATGAAAAACTGTTTTTT.

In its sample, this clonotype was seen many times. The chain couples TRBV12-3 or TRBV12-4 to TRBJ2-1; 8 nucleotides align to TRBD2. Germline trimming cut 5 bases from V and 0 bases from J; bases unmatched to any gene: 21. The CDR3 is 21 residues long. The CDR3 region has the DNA TGTGCCAGCAGTCCCCTACTGAACCCAGCGGGAGATCCCTCCTCCTACAATGAGCAGTTCTTC. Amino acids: CASSPLLNPAGDPSSYNEQFF.

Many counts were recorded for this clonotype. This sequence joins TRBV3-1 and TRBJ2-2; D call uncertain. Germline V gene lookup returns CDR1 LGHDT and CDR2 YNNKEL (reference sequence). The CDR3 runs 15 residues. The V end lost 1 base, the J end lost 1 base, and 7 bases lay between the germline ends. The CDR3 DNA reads TGTGCCAGCAGCCAAGGATCTGGGAACACCGGGGAGCTGTTTTTT. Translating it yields CASSQGSGNTGELFF.

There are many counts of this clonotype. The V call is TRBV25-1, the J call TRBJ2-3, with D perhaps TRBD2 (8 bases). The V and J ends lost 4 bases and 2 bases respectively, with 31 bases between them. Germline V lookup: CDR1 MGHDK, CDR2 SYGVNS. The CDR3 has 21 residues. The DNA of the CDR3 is TGTGCCAGCAGTGGTACCTCGGGACAGCGAGGTGACGGGGGGGCCACAGATACGCAGTATTTT. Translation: CASSGTSGQRGDGGATDTQYF.

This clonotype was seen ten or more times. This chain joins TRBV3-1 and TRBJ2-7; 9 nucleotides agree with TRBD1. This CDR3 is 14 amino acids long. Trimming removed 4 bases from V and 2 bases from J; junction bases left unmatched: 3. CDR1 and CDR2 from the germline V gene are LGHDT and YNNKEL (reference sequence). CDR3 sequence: CASSRRTGAYEQYF. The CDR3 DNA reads TGTGCCAGCAGCCGACGGACAGGGGCCTACGAGCAGTACTTC.

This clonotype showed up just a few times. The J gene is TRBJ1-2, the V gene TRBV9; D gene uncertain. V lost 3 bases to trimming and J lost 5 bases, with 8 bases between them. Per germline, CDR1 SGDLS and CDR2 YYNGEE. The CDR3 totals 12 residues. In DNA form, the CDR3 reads TGTGCCAGCAGCGAACTAGCTTATGGCTACACCTTC. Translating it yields CASSELAYGYTF.